The rows below give T cell receptor beta chains drawn from one sample of a study of blood T cell repertoires in COVID-19. The table came from immunoSEQ multiplex PCR; TCRdb's copy has only in-frame clones and leaves some out. Of about 110,000 clones detected, around 76% appear once; the ten largest clones hold about 3.7%. The sample was peripheral blood. These receptors originate from a woman older than 75 with acute or convalescent COVID-19. Each CDR3 is given with its conserved first and last residue. A D gene is named only where the DNA matches it firmly. Some rows have no size entry. The others give once, few or many, or a class for an expanded clone.

j_call clone_size v_call d_call cdr3_nt cdr3_aa
TRBJ1-6 - TRBV27 TRBD1 TGTGCCAGCACCACGGGACAGGGTCATTCACCCCTCCACTTT CASTTGQGHSPLHF
TRBJ2-3 - TRBV18 TRBD2 TGTGCCAGCTCATCGTTAGCGGGAGTAGGCACAGATACGCAGTATTTT CASSSLAGVGTDTQYF
TRBJ1-6 - TRBV4-1 - TGCGCCAGCAGCACGACACCTACGGGAGATTCACCCCTCCACTTT CASSTTPTGDSPLHF
TRBJ1-5 few TRBV4-1 - TGCGCCAGCAGCCAAGGGGGCAGGGATCAGCCCCAGCATTTT CASSQGGRDQPQHF
TRBJ2-1 - TRBV6-6 TRBD1 TGTGCCAGCAGTCAGCAAGGGACAGGGCTGACCTACAATGAGCAGTTCTTC CASSQQGTGLTYNEQFF
TRBJ2-7 - TRBV2 TRBD1 TGTGCCAGCAATCCCCTGGACAGGTCTTCCTACGAGCAGTACTTC CASNPLDRSSYEQYF
TRBJ2-2 - TRBV5-1 - TGCGCCAGCAGCCGGGGGGCCAACACCGGGGAGCTGTTTTTT CASSRGANTGELFF
TRBJ2-3 - TRBV7-2 - TGTGCCAGCAGCTCCGTTTTAACATCCACGCAGTATTTT CASSSVLTSTQYF
TRBJ2-1 - TRBV19 - TGTGCCAGTAGCTATCTGAATGAGCAGTTCTTC CASSYLNEQFF
TRBJ2-5 once TRBV7-8 TRBD1 TGTGCCAGCAGCTTATTCGGGACAGGGAGGGAGACCCAGTACTTC CASSLFGTGRETQYF
TRBJ1-2 - TRBV7-2 - TGTGCCAGCAGTGCAGGGTCCAACTATGGCTACACCTTC CASSAGSNYGYTF
TRBJ1-2 - TRBV6-1 - TGTGCCAGCAGTGAAGTTTCGGGGGATGGCTACACCTTC CASSEVSGDGYTF
TRBJ1-4 - TRBV5-1 - TGCGCCAGCAGCTTGGCACAGTCCCCGGAAAAACTGTTTTTT CASSLAQSPEKLFF
TRBJ1-3 - TRBV3-1/TRBV3-2 - TGTGCCAGCAGCCAAGAAGGGGCTGGAAACACCATATATTTT CASSQEGAGNTIYF